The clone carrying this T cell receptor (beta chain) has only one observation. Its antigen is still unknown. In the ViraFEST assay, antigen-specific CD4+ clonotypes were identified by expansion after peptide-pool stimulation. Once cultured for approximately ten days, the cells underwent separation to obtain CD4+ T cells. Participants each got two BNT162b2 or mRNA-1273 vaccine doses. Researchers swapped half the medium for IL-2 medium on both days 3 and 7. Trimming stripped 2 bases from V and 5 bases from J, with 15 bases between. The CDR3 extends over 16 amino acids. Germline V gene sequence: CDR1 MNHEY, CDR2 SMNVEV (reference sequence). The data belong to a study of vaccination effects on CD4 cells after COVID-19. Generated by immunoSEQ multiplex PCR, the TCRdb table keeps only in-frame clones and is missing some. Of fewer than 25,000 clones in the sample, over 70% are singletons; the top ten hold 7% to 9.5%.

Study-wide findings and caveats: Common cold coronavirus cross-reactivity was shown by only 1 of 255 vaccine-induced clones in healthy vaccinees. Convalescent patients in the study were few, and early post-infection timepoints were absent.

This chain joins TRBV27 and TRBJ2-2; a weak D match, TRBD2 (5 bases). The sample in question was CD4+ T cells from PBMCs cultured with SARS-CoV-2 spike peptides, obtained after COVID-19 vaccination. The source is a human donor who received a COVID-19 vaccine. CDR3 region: CASSLVYRGRTGELFF. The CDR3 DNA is TGTGCCAGCAGTTTAGTCTACCGGGGAAGGACCGGGGAGCTGTTTTTT.